This record concerns one T cell receptor (beta chain) sequence. Its antigen is currently unknown. These data belong to a study of beta chain features in type 1 diabetes. Study observations and caveats: Relative to healthy donors, patients appeared to have naive, central memory and Treg TCRB repertoires that were more similar. Type 1 diabetes patients showed a moderate but significant shortening of TCRB CDR3s in all four CD4+ subsets. Among type 1 diabetes patients, VDJ junctions had fewer insertions and more deletions.

Expressed TCRB transcripts were sequenced because the isolated RNA had all been reverse transcribed beforehand. TCRdb keeps only in-frame clones here, not all; method: immunoSEQ multiplex PCR. The sample lists more than 550,000 clones; more than 13% were seen once. Specimen: naive CD4+ T cells from blood. The TCR originated in a man aged 18 to 29 with type 1 diabetes.

CDR3 sequence: CASSVFSGNTGELFF. The CDR3 DNA follows: TGTGCCAGCAGCGTATTTAGCGGGAACACCGGGGAGCTGTTTTTT. V is TRBV9 and J is TRBJ2-2; D might be TRBD2 (6 bases). Germline CDR1 is SGDLS and CDR2 is YYNGEE. CDR3 length: 15 amino acids. Trimming cost V 1 base and J 1 base, with 8 bases left between them.